Listed below are T cell receptor beta chains from one sample, sequenced in a study of blood T cells in healthy people across ages. TCRdb reprocessed the 5' RACE reads with MiXCR, giving one entry per CDR3 protein. The data hold roughly 1,500,000 distinct CDR3 sequences, with roughly 40% observed a single time. Input material: blood. These receptors all stem from a woman younger than 30 in good health. CDR3s include the opening cysteine and the closing phenylalanine or tryptophan. A D gene is named only where the DNA matches it firmly. Some rows mark clone size as missing; the rest say once, few, many or name a class of expanded clone.

clone size: .; V gene: TRBV20-1; D gene: .; J gene: TRBJ2-1; CDR3 protein: CSARGGRGAYNEQFF
clone size: .; V gene: TRBV12-3/TRBV12-4; D gene: .; J gene: TRBJ1-4; CDR3 protein: CASSLRYTTNEKLFF
clone size: many; V gene: TRBV6-1; D gene: .; J gene: TRBJ2-7; CDR3 protein: CASPRTPYEQYF
clone size: .; V gene: TRBV10-3; D gene: .; J gene: TRBJ1-1; CDR3 protein: CAISPGDTEAFF
clone size: .; V gene: TRBV12-3/TRBV12-4; D gene: .; J gene: TRBJ1-3; CDR3 protein: CASSFAPGNTIYF
clone size: .; V gene: TRBV6-1; D gene: .; J gene: TRBJ2-3; CDR3 protein: CTSSPAPLAGSTDTQYF
clone size: .; V gene: TRBV5-5; D gene: TRBD2; J gene: TRBJ2-3; CDR3 protein: CASSSPGTSRTDTQYF
clone size: .; V gene: TRBV6-2/TRBV6-3; D gene: .; J gene: TRBJ2-7; CDR3 protein: CASSYEGVGRPSSYEQYFHEQYF
clone size: .; V gene: TRBV5-1; D gene: TRBD2; J gene: TRBJ2-5; CDR3 protein: CASSLAGTSGGEGTQYF
clone size: few; V gene: TRBV20-1; D gene: .; J gene: TRBJ2-1; CDR3 protein: CSALPRGAWNNEQFF
clone size: few; V gene: TRBV5-1; D gene: TRBD1; J gene: TRBJ2-7; CDR3 protein: CASSLYPDRGSYEQYF
clone size: few; V gene: TRBV20-1; D gene: TRBD1; J gene: .; CDR3 protein: CSASFDPGQGLYEQYF
clone size: .; V gene: TRBV7-3; D gene: TRBD1; J gene: TRBJ1-2; CDR3 protein: CASSLTAPGGYGYTF
clone size: .; V gene: TRBV28; D gene: .; J gene: TRBJ2-7; CDR3 protein: CASTTPGQGTTYEQYF
clone size: .; V gene: TRBV12-3/TRBV12-4; D gene: .; J gene: .; CDR3 protein: CASSPRGSAYEQYF
clone size: many; V gene: TRBV27; D gene: .; J gene: TRBJ1-1; CDR3 protein: CASGNTEAFF
clone size: few; V gene: TRBV3-1; D gene: .; J gene: TRBJ2-7; CDR3 protein: CASSRLYNEQYF
clone size: .; V gene: TRBV20-1; D gene: .; J gene: TRBJ2-7; CDR3 protein: CSARDRSWGGRHYEQYF
clone size: .; V gene: TRBV27; D gene: TRBD1; J gene: TRBJ1-2; CDR3 protein: CASSSRTGNQYGHTF
clone size: .; V gene: TRBV14; D gene: TRBD2; J gene: TRBJ2-2; CDR3 protein: CASSQNAGTSTGELFF
clone size: many; V gene: TRBV12-3/TRBV12-4; D gene: .; J gene: TRBJ2-4; CDR3 protein: CASSPGTVTPGDIQYF
clone size: .; V gene: TRBV18; D gene: .; J gene: TRBJ2-1; CDR3 protein: CASSPIEQGDEQFF
clone size: .; V gene: TRBV10-3; D gene: TRBD1; J gene: TRBJ2-3; CDR3 protein: CAISPTGSGTDTQYF
clone size: .; V gene: TRBV25-1; D gene: TRBD2; J gene: TRBJ2-3; CDR3 protein: CASSAGTTRDTQYF
clone size: .; V gene: TRBV7-2; D gene: TRBD2; J gene: TRBJ2-7; CDR3 protein: CASSLDGGAVYEQYF
clone size: once; V gene: TRBV28; D gene: .; J gene: TRBJ2-7; CDR3 protein: CASSPQGTSGFRSYEQYF
clone size: once; V gene: TRBV2; D gene: TRBD2; J gene: TRBJ2-1; CDR3 protein: CASKGTSGVSSYNEQFF
clone size: .; V gene: TRBV12-3/TRBV12-4; D gene: .; J gene: TRBJ1-6; CDR3 protein: CASRLRGAYNSPLHF
clone size: .; V gene: TRBV10-3; D gene: .; J gene: TRBJ2-1; CDR3 protein: CAISLGENNEQFF
clone size: .; V gene: TRBV7-2; D gene: .; J gene: TRBJ2-1; CDR3 protein: CASSRFFEQFF
clone size: .; V gene: TRBV13; D gene: TRBD1; J gene: TRBJ2-7; CDR3 protein: CASSLTKQGTDEQYF
clone size: few; V gene: TRBV11-2; D gene: TRBD2; J gene: TRBJ2-7; CDR3 protein: CASSPGTTSNYEQYF
clone size: .; V gene: TRBV29-1; D gene: .; J gene: TRBJ1-1; CDR3 protein: CSVWTALNTEAFF
clone size: few; V gene: TRBV7-2; D gene: TRBD1; J gene: TRBJ2-5; CDR3 protein: CASSPTGGGETQYF
clone size: .; V gene: TRBV18; D gene: .; J gene: TRBJ1-1; CDR3 protein: CASSGGPMNTEAFF
clone size: once; V gene: TRBV20-1; D gene: TRBD2; J gene: TRBJ2-5; CDR3 protein: CSAEPPSGGDERYF
clone size: .; V gene: TRBV20-1; D gene: .; J gene: TRBJ2-7; CDR3 protein: CSAVQGSYEQYF
clone size: .; V gene: TRBV4-1; D gene: TRBD1; J gene: .; CDR3 protein: CACSRGQGPIYEQYF
clone size: few; V gene: TRBV20-1; D gene: .; J gene: TRBJ2-7; CDR3 protein: CSAPTPRSSSYEQYF
clone size: .; V gene: TRBV11-2; D gene: TRBD2; J gene: .; CDR3 protein: CASSPLLAGSLAYEQYF
clone size: once; V gene: TRBV12-3/TRBV12-4; D gene: .; J gene: TRBJ2-2; CDR3 protein: CASSLVSGSENTGELFF
clone size: .; V gene: TRBV9; D gene: .; J gene: TRBJ1-1; CDR3 protein: CASRPGTQEGWAFF
clone size: .; V gene: TRBV28; D gene: TRBD1; J gene: TRBJ1-2; CDR3 protein: CASSLGGQTGGVSYGYTF
clone size: few; V gene: TRBV11-2; D gene: TRBD2; J gene: TRBJ2-5; CDR3 protein: CASSLGTRGETQYF
clone size: .; V gene: TRBV5-1; D gene: TRBD2; J gene: TRBJ2-5; CDR3 protein: CASSFSGGWQETRYF
clone size: .; V gene: TRBV15; D gene: .; J gene: TRBJ1-1; CDR3 protein: CATSRKSLNTEAFF
clone size: .; V gene: TRBV24-1; D gene: TRBD2; J gene: TRBJ2-1; CDR3 protein: CATSDSIAGGGFNEQFF
clone size: few; V gene: TRBV9; D gene: .; J gene: TRBJ2-1; CDR3 protein: CASSPPVSTNEQFF
clone size: .; V gene: TRBV2; D gene: TRBD1; J gene: TRBJ2-1; CDR3 protein: CASLREGTGGSNEQFF
clone size: few; V gene: TRBV5-1; D gene: .; J gene: TRBJ2-5; CDR3 protein: CASSLFGQSQETQYF
clone size: .; V gene: TRBV6-2/TRBV6-3; D gene: .; J gene: TRBJ2-1; CDR3 protein: CASSSWWDRSESYNEQFF
clone size: .; V gene: TRBV20-1; D gene: .; J gene: TRBJ2-7; CDR3 protein: CSARDSTELTYEQYF
clone size: .; V gene: TRBV11-2; D gene: .; J gene: TRBJ2-3; CDR3 protein: CASSLSPAQYF
clone size: .; V gene: TRBV5-1; D gene: TRBD2; J gene: TRBJ2-1; CDR3 protein: CASSPGLAGGLVNEQFF
clone size: once; V gene: TRBV21-1; D gene: .; J gene: TRBJ1-2; CDR3 protein: CASSRNRGRSHGYTF
clone size: .; V gene: TRBV9; D gene: TRBD1; J gene: TRBJ1-2; CDR3 protein: CASSVAPPTGNYGYTF
clone size: .; V gene: TRBV7-2; D gene: .; J gene: TRBJ2-1; CDR3 protein: CASSFLGGPFDEQFF
clone size: few; V gene: TRBV29-1; D gene: TRBD2; J gene: TRBJ2-2; CDR3 protein: CSVASGKGTGELFF